This T cell receptor (beta chain) was retrieved from a study of blood T cell repertoires in COVID-19. The CDR3 is 16 amino acids. Trimming left V 1 base short and J 7 bases short, with 14 bases between. CDR1 and CDR2 from the germline V gene are LGHNA and YSLEER. In the original analysis: How many nucleated cells were present was estimated from reference gene primer amplification. The table came from immunoSEQ multiplex PCR; TCRdb's copy has only in-frame clones and leaves some out. The DNA gave D and trimming, while V, J and clone size come from that table. The repertoire holds about 320,000 clones, about 86% seen once, with roughly 1.3% in the top ten.

The chain links TRBV4-3 to TRBJ1-6; perhaps TRBD1 as D (5 bases). This TCR came from a woman aged 45-60 years with acute or convalescent COVID-19. Sample: peripheral blood. CDR3 in amino acids: CASSQGVGGRNSPLHF. CDR3 in DNA: TGCGCCAGCAGCCAAGGCGTCGGGGGTAGAAATTCACCCCTCCACTTT.